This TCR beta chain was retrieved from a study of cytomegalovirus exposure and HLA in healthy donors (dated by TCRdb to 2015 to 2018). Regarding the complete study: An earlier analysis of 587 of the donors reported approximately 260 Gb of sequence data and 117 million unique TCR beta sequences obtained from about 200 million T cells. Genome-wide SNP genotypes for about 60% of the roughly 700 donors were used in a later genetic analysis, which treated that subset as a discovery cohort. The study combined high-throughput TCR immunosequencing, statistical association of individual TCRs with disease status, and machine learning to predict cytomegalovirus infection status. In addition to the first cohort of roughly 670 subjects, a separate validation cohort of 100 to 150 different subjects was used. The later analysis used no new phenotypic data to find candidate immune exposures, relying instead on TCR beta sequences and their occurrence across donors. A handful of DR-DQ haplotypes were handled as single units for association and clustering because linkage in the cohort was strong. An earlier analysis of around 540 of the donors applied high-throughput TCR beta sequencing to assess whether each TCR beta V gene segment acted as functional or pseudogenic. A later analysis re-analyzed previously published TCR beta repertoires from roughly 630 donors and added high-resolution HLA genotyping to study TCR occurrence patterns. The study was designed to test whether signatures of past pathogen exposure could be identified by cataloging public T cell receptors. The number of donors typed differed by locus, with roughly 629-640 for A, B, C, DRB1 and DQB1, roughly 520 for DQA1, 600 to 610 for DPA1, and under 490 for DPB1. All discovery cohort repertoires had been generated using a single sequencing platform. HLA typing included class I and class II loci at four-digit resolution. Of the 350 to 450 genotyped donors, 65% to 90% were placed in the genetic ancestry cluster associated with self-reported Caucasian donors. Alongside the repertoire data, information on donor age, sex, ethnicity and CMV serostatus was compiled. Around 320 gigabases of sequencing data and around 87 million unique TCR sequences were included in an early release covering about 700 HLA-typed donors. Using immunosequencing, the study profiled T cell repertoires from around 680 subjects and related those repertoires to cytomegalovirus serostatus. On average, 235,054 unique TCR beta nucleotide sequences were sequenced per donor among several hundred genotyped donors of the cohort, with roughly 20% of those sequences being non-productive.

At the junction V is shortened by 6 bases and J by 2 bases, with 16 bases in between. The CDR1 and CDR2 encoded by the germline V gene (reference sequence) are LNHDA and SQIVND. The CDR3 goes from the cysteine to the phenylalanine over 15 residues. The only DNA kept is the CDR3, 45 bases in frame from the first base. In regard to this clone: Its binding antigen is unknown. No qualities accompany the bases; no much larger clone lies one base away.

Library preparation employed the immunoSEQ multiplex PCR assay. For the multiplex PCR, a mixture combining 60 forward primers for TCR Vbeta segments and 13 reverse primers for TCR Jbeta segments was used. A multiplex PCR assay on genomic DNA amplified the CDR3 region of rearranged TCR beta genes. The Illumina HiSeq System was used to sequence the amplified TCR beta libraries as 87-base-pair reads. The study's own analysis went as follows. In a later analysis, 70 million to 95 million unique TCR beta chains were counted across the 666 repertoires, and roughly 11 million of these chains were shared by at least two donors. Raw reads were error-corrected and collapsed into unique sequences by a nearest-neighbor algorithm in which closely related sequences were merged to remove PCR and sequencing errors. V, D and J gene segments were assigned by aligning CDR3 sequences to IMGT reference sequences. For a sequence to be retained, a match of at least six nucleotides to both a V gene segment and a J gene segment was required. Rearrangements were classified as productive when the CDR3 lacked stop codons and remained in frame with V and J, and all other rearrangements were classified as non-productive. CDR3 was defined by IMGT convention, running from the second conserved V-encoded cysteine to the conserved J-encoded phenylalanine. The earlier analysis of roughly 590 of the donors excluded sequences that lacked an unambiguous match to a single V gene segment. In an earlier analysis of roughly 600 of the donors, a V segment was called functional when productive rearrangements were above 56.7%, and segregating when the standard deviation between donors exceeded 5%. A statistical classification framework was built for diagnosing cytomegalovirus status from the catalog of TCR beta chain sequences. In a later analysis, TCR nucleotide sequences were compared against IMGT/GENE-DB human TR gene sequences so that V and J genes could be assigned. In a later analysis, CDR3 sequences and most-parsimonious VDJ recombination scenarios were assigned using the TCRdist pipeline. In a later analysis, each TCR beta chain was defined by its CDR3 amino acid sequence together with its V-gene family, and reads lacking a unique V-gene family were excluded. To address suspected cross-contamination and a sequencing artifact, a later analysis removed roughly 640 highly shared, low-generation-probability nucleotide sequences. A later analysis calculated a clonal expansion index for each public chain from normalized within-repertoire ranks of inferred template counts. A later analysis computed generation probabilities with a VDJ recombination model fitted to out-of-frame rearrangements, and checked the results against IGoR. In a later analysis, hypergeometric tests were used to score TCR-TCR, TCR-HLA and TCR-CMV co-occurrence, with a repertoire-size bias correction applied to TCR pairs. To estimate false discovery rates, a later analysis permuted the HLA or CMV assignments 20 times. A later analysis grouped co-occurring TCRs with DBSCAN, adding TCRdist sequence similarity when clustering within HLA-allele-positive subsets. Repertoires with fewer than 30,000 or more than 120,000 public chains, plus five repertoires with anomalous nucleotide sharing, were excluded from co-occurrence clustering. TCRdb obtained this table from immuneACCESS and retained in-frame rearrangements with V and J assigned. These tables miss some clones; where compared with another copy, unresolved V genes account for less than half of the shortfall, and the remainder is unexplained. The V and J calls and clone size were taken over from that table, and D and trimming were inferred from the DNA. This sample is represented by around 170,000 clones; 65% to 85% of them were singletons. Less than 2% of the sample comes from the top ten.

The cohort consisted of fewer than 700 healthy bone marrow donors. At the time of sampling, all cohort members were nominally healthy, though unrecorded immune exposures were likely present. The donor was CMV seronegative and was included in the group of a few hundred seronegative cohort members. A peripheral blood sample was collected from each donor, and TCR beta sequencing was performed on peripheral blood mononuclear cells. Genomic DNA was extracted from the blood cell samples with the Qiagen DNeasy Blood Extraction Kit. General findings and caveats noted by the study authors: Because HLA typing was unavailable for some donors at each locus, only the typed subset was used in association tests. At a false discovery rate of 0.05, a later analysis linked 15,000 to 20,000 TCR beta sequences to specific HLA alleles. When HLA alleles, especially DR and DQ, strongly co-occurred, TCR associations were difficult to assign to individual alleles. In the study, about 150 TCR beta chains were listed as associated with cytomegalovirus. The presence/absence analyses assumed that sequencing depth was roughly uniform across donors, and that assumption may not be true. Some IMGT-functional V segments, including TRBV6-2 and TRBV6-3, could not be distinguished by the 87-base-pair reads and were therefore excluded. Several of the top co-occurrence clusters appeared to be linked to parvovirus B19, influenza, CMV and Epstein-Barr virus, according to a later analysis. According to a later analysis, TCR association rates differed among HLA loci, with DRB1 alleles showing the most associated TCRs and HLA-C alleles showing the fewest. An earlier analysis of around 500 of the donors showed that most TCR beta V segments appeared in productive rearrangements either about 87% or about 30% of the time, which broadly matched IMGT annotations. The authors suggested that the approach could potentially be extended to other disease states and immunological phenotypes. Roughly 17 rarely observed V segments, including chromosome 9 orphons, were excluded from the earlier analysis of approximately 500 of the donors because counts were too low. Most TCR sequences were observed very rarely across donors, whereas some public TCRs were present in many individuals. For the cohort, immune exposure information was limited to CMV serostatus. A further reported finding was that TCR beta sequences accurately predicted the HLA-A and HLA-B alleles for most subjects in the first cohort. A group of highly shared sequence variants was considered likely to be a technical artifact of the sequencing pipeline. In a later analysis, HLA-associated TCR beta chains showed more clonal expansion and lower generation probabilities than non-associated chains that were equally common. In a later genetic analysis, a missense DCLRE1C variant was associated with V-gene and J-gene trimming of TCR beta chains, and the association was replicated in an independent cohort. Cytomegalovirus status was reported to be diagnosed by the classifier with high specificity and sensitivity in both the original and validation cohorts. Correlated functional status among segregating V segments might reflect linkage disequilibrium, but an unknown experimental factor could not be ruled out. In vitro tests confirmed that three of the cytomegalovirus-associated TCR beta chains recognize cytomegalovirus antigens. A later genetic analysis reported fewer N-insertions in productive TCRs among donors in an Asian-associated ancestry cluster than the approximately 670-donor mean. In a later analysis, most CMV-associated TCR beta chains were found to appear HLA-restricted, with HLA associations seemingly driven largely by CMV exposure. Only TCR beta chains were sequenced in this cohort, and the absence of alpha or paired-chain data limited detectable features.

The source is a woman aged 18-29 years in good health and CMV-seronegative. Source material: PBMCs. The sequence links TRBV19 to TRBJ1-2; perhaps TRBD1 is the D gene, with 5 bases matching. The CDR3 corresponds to CASSHRQRANYGYTF. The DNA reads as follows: TGTGCCAGTAGCCATCGACAGCGAGCCAACTATGGCTACACCTTC.